The present entry profiles one T cell receptor beta chain with its context. The target antigen is unknown. Germline V gene sequence: CDR1 SGHRS, CDR2 YFSETQ. The length of the CDR3 is 13 residues. Trimming took off 2 bases at V and 1 base at J, with 6 bases between the two ends. This sample is part of a study of T cell repertoires and HLA-DP antigens. At the level of the study: Two male donors and one female donor spanned ages 18-to-29 through 60-to-69.

For pre-culture CD4+ samples, the target was 200,000 or so T cell genomes. Method: immunoSEQ multiplex PCR; TCRdb's copy keeps in-frame clones and lacks some. This sample has 75,000 to 90,000 clones, with about nine tenths found just once. Sequenced: CD4+ T cells from PBMCs. The gene calls are TRBV5-1 and TRBJ1-1; no clear D. The receptor was isolated from a man aged 50 to 59 in good health and CMV-seronegative. CDR3 residues: CASSLTRNTEAFF. The CDR3 DNA follows: TGCGCCAGCAGCTTAACACGGAACACTGAAGCTTTCTTT.